This T cell receptor beta chain was found in a study of control samples from healthy donors and cancer patients. This clone was counted between two and nine times. V gave up 10 bases and J gave up 3 bases; unmatched junction bases: 10. The CDR3 contains 15 residues. The germline V gene encodes CDR1 LGHNA and CDR2 YNFKEQ. The protocol was immunoSEQ multiplex PCR, while the TCRdb copy is restricted to in-frame clones and leaves out a portion. The repertoire consists of approximately 97,000 clones, with 90% to 95% occurring once and the leading ten covering 2.5%. Material: blood. J is TRBJ1-2 and V is TRBV4-2; 11 nucleotides line up with TRBD1. This TCR was recovered from a woman aged 18-29 years in good health. CDR3 residues: CATGGTGGSDYGYTF. The DNA of the CDR3 is TGTGCCACCGGCGGGACAGGGGGGTCCGACTATGGCTACACCTTC.